Sequencing of this T cell receptor beta chain was carried out in a study of glioma-infiltrating T cells. General study findings and limits: Gliomas, especially low-grade, showed above-expected tissue-blood divergence; non-neoplastic patients showed below. Very few CDR3 sequences were shared between tissue and blood.

TCR alpha and beta CDR3 regions were amplified from RNA using iRepertoire nested multiplex PCR. Input was roughly 100-450 ng of tissue mRNA or PBMC total RNA. TCRdb itself ran the multiplex PCR reads through MiXCR, one entry per CDR3 protein. The sample lists more than 90,000 distinct CDR3 sequences; about 37% were seen once. This clonotype was found many times. Its specificity is unknown. This TCR was sampled from a human donor with low-grade glioma or glioblastoma, undergoing nonglioma brain surgery, or in good health (not recorded which). Input material: glioma tissue, nonneoplastic brain tissue, or PBMCs (not recorded which).

This CDR3 reads CASSFQGEGNEQFF. The CDR3 nucleotides read TGTGCCAGCAGTTTTCAGGGAGAGGGCAATGAGCAGTTCTTC. The chain combines TRBV27 with TRBJ2-1; tentatively, D is TRBD1 or TRBD2 (5 bases each). Germline CDR1 MNHEY, CDR2 SMNVEV (reference sequence). Trimming left V 3 bases short and J 6 bases short, with 12 bases between. There are 14 residues in the CDR3.